These 6 T cell receptor beta chains came from one sample sequenced in a study of Graves' ophthalmopathy and Graves' hyperthyroidism. Amplification targeted the TCR beta CDR3 regions, with RNA transcripts as the source material. Following a first-round RT-PCR that used HTBI primers, a second-round multiplex PCR was carried out. TCRdb analysed the multiplex PCR reads with MiXCR anew, one entry per CDR3 protein. The sample has roughly 160,000 distinct CDR3 sequences; 37% are singletons. The specimen sequenced was peripheral blood. The receptors stem from a woman in her forties with Graves' ophthalmopathy.

This chain connects TRBV6-2 or TRBV6-3 to TRBJ2-5; 8 bases align to TRBD2. CDR3 size: 17 residues. Looked up from germline, CDR1 is MNHEY and CDR2 is SVGEGT. V lost 7 bases to trimming and J lost 4 bases; unmatched junction nucleotides: 17. CDR3 DNA sequence: TGTGCCAGCATGGGACTAGGGGTCGGGGTCGGCGGAGAGACCCAGTACTTC. Protein: CASMGLGVGVGGETQYF.

This clonotype was detected only a few times. The V call is TRBV6-2 or TRBV6-3, the J call TRBJ1-1; 8 bases line up with TRBD1. CDR1 MNHEY and CDR2 SVGEGT come from the germline V gene. This CDR3 contains 16 residues. J lost 4 bases, V lost 2 bases, and 9 bases had no gene match. DNA for the CDR3: TGTGCCAGCAGTTACGACCGGACAGGGAAGGGCACTGAAGCTTTCTTT. Translating it yields CASSYDRTGKGTEAFF.

The V call is TRBV11-2, the J call TRBJ2-6; possible D gene TRBD2, 7 bases. This CDR3 spans 18 amino acids. Germline V gives CDR1 SGHAT, CDR2 FQNNGV. V was clipped by 6 bases and J by 0 bases, with 18 bases between them. This CDR3 reads CASRSYREGTSGANVLTF. The CDR3 nucleotides are TGTGCCAGCAGGAGTTACAGGGAGGGGACCTCTGGGGCCAACGTCCTGACTTTC.

V gene TRBV2 combines with J gene TRBJ2-7; 9 bases agree with TRBD1. Germline values: CDR1 SNHLY, CDR2 FYNNEI. The CDR3 extends over 20 amino acids. Germline trimming cut 3 bases from V and 2 bases from J; bases unmatched to any gene: 20. As DNA, the CDR3 is TGTGCCAGCAGTGAGCAGGGGGGACAGGGAAATATTCCGAGACCCTACGAGCAGTACTTC. Its translation: CASSEQGGQGNIPRPYEQYF.

This clonotype was seen ten or more times. The chain couples TRBV28 to TRBJ1-2; maybe TRBD1 (6 bases). CDR3 length: 14 amino acids. Per the germline V gene, CDR1 is MDHEN and CDR2 is SYDVKM. The V and J ends lost 6 bases and 4 bases respectively, with 15 bases between them. In DNA form, the CDR3 reads TGTGCCAGCAGACGGGTCAGGGGTACCTATGGCTACACCTTC. Residues: CASRRVRGTYGYTF.

There are many counts of this clonotype. The rearrangement uses TRBV12-5 and TRBJ1-1; 8 nucleotides line up with TRBD1. The CDR3 totals 12 residues. V trimming: 5 bases; J trimming: 10 bases; junction bases outside the gene matches: 6. Germline CDR1 reads LGHNT; CDR2 reads FRNRAP. DNA for the CDR3: TGTGCTAGTGGTCTAGGACAGGGAGTAGCTTTCTTT. Protein: CASGLGQGVAFF.